This T cell receptor (beta chain) stems from a study of radiotherapy plus CTLA-4 blockade in lung cancer. Looking at the study overall: With roughly 30% of patients having disease control, objective responses were seen in roughly 18%.

Germline CDR1 and CDR2: SGHVS and FQNEAQ. The CDR3 length is 11 residues. Study observations and caveats: The study found tumor-derived TCR clones expanded in blood after radiotherapy plus ipilimumab. Reported findings show early blood T cell clone dynamics, with interferon-beta, best predicted response.

Only in-frame clones appear in the TCRdb table, and some are missing; sequencing was by immunoSEQ multiplex PCR. This table has 35,000 to 40,000 clones, about 86% appearing once. The count of this clone is one. No antigen is known for it. Those with chemo-refractory metastatic non-small-cell lung cancer were treated with focal radiation combined with CTLA-4 blockade using ipilimumab. The chain has TRBV7-8 and TRBJ2-5, with D uncertain. The DNA end lines up better with TRBJ2-7; the J call may be wrong. The sequence derives from a human donor with non-small cell lung cancer whose response to radiotherapy plus ipilimumab could not be evaluated. This sample comprised peripheral blood, obtained from a patient treated with radiotherapy plus ipilimumab. The CDR3 nucleotides read TGTGCCAGCAGCTTAATAAGCGAGCAGTACTTC. Its protein product is CASSLISEQYF.